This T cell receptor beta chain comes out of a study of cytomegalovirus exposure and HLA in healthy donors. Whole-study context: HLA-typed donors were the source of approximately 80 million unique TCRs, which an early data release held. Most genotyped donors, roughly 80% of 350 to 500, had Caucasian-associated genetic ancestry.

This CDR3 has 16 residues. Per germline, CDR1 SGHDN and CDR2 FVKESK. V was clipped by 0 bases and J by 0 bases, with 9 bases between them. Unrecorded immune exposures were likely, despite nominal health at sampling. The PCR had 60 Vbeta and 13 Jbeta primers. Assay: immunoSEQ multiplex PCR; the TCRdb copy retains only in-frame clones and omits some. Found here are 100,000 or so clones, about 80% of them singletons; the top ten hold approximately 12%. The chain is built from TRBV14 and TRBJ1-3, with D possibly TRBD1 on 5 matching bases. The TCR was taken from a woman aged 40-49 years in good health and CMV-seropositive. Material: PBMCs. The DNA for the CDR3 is TGTGCCAGCAGCCAAGATCTCGGGGGCTCTGGAAACACCATATATTTT. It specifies CASSQDLGGSGNTIYF.